A selection of T cell receptor beta chains follows, all from one sample in a study of cytomegalovirus exposure and HLA in healthy donors. TCRdb's copy holds only in-frame clones and misses some; the assay was immunoSEQ multiplex PCR. Of 100,000 to 150,000 clones listed, over 70% were seen once; the top ten hold roughly 1.2%. Sequencing was performed on PBMCs. These receptors were collected from a female donor in good health and CMV-seronegative. Each CDR3 is given with its conserved first and last residue. A D gene is named only where the DNA matches it firmly.

CASRLESEAFF,TRBV28,.,TRBJ1-1
CASSRDRGYEQYF,TRBV5-1,TRBD1,TRBJ2-7
CSSSRTSGRGQETQYF,TRBV7-9,TRBD2,TRBJ2-5
CACSAGPSGGANVLTF,TRBV30,.,TRBJ2-6
CASSQDSDYNEQFF,TRBV4-1,.,TRBJ2-1
CASSYRGSYTDTQYF,TRBV6-5,.,TRBJ2-3
CASSQDKRVGLDNGYTF,TRBV4-1,.,TRBJ1-2
CASSYVDRVTEAFF,TRBV5-6,TRBD1,TRBJ1-1
CASSSGTYNSPLHF,TRBV11-2,.,TRBJ1-6
CASGAGLGSGRAYEQYF,TRBV28,TRBD2,TRBJ2-7
CASSVGGGPSTGELFF,TRBV9,TRBD2,TRBJ2-2
CASSIDYGGSYNEQFF,TRBV19,.,TRBJ2-1
CASSPTGLAGPDTQYF,TRBV5-1,TRBD2,TRBJ2-3
CASSDQGAVGYTF,TRBV2,TRBD1,TRBJ1-2
CASSPQHPNTGELFF,TRBV18,.,TRBJ2-2
CASSLKFQQYF,TRBV5-6,.,TRBJ2-7
CASSQETGSVMVETQYF,TRBV14,TRBD1,TRBJ2-5
CASSSASGKETQYF,TRBV27,TRBD2,TRBJ2-5
CASSFRVTDTQYF,TRBV7-2,.,TRBJ2-3
CASSPLGQPNTEAFF,TRBV5-5,TRBD1,TRBJ1-1
CASSSWGRGTEAFF,TRBV7-2,.,TRBJ1-1
CASSFSQVIGNTGELFF,TRBV27,.,TRBJ2-2
CASSVAFEAPTQYF,TRBV9,.,TRBJ2-3
CASSPRLAGGTYNEQFF,TRBV7-9,TRBD2,TRBJ2-1
CASSYSLGNYEQYF,TRBV6-5,.,TRBJ2-7
CASSPLGCGSRPNSSYEQYF,TRBV21-1,.,TRBJ2-7
CASSEAGEAFF,TRBV25-1,.,TRBJ1-1
CATEPRTGATEAFF,TRBV6-1,TRBD1,TRBJ1-1
CASSRQGEDQPQHF,TRBV18,TRBD1,TRBJ1-5
CASSLGTAYNPAQPQHF,TRBV11-2,.,TRBJ1-5
CASSQLGTGREDEQFF,TRBV4-2,TRBD1,TRBJ2-1
CASSLLAGEETQYF,TRBV7-9,TRBD2,TRBJ2-5
CASSRREREASPLHF,TRBV18,.,TRBJ1-6